This paragraph covers one T cell receptor beta chain sequence. This entry comes from a study of T cell changes during pregnancy in multiple sclerosis. Only in-frame clones appear in the TCRdb table, and some are missing; sequencing was by immunoSEQ multiplex PCR. In the table there are some 20,000 clones, 70% to 90% of which are singletons. From germline, CDR1 is SGHRS and CDR2 YFSETQ. This CDR3 comprises 15 residues. V was trimmed by 0 bases and J by 6 bases, leaving 15 bases between them. V is TRBV5-1 and J is TRBJ1-2; D is unclear. This clonotype originated in a female donor in good health, enrolled as a control in a pregnancy study. This specimen was CD8+ T cells from peripheral blood mononuclear cells, taken in the second trimester of pregnancy. CDR3 in DNA: TGCGCCAGCAGCTTGGATTTGCGGCCCCCTGATGGCTACACCTTC. Translated: CASSLDLRPPDGYTF.